The 15 T cell receptor beta chains below all came from one sample that was sequenced in a study of cytomegalovirus exposure and HLA in healthy donors. Primers: 60 Vbeta forward and 13 Jbeta reverse. Measured with immunoSEQ multiplex PCR; TCRdb has only the in-frame clones, and not every one. The repertoire table contains over 100,000 clones. Specimen: PBMCs. The receptors were sampled from a man aged 35-49 years in good health and CMV-seropositive.

The gene calls are TRBV30 and TRBJ2-7; perhaps TRBD2 as D (6 bases). This CDR3 is built from 12 residues. Trimming took 5 bases from V and 6 from J, leaving 14 bases between them. Germline CDR1 is GTSNPN and CDR2 is SVGIG (reference sequence). CDR3 bases: TGTGCCTGGGGTAGGACTACCGCCGAGCAGTACTTC. Translating it yields CAWGRTTAEQYF.

The chain couples TRBV30 to TRBJ2-3; D perhaps matches TRBD2 (6 bases). Germline CDR1 is GTSNPN and CDR2 is SVGIG (reference sequence). CDR3 length equals 16 residues. Trimming stripped 0 bases from V and 4 bases from J, with 17 bases between. CDR3 in amino acids: CAWSVGLGGIADTQYF. The CDR3 DNA sequence: TGTGCCTGGAGTGTTGGGCTGGGGGGTATCGCAGATACGCAGTATTTT.

The chain joins TRBV5-6 to TRBJ2-1; no definite D call. V was trimmed by 0 bases and J by 4 bases, leaving 14 bases between them. The CDR3 runs to 16 residues. Germline-derived CDR1 and CDR2 are SGHDT and YYEEEE. CDR3 loop: CASSLVLNAAYNEQFF. The CDR3 nucleotides read TGTGCCAGCAGCTTGGTGTTGAACGCAGCGTACAATGAGCAGTTCTTC.

This chain uses TRBV28 with TRBJ1-5; tentatively, D is TRBD1 (6 bases). The V and J ends lost 8 bases and 7 bases respectively, with 18 bases between them. Germline CDR1 MDHEN, CDR2 SYDVKM. The CDR3 runs to 14 residues. The CDR3 DNA follows: TGTGCCAGCGCCCGACAGGCAGTTGGGCAGCCCCAGCATTTT. This gives the protein CASARQAVGQPQHF.

The chain joins TRBV6-1 to TRBJ2-5; 7 bases fit TRBD2. The end of the DNA aligns better with TRBJ2-7, so the J call may be wrong. Per germline, CDR1 MNHNS and CDR2 SASEGT. The CDR3 has 15 residues. Here the CDR3 reads CASSEAAGGNYEQYF. CDR3 bases: TGTGCCAGCAGTGAAGCGGCCGGGGGGAATTACGAGCAGTACTTC.

The rearrangement links TRBV30 to TRBJ2-1, with D uncertain. CDR3 length: 14 amino acids. Germline CDR1 GTSNPN, CDR2 SVGIG (reference sequence). V lost 3 bases to trimming and J lost 3 bases, with 12 bases between them. Written as DNA, the CDR3 is TGTGCCTGGAGGAATTATGCGTTCTACAATGAGCAGTTCTTC. Protein product: CAWRNYAFYNEQFF.

The chain employs TRBV7-9 and TRBJ2-5, with TRBD2 matching over 9 bases. The CDR3 loop spans 17 amino acids. The ends lost 5 bases at V and 5 bases at J; junction bases unmatched: 15. Per the germline V gene, CDR1 is SEHNR and CDR2 is FQNEAQ (reference sequence). This CDR3 is CASSLRTSAVAGETQYF. CDR3 in DNA: TGTGCCAGCAGCCTACGGACTAGCGCGGTGGCGGGGGAGACCCAGTACTTC.

The J gene is TRBJ2-2, the V gene TRBV13; D is possibly TRBD2 (7 bases). Germline V gene sequence: CDR1 PRHDT, CDR2 FYEKMQ (reference sequence). Trimming took 2 bases from V and 8 from J, leaving 9 bases between them. This CDR3 is built from 13 residues. For the CDR3, the DNA is TGTGCCAGCAGCTTACGGGGGGCTGGGGAGCTGTTTTTT. This codes for CASSLRGAGELFF.

The chain is built from TRBV6-5 and TRBJ2-7; 7 bases line up with TRBD1. This CDR3 is 13 amino acids long. The V gene end was trimmed by 2 bases and the J gene end by 3 bases; junction bases not matched to a gene: 1. The germline CDR1 and CDR2 sequences are MNHEY and SVGAGI. CDR3 residues: CASSYGTVYEQYF. CDR3 coding DNA: TGTGCCAGCAGTTACGGGACAGTCTACGAGCAGTACTTC.

This rearrangement joins TRBV7-9 to TRBJ2-5; a possible D gene is TRBD1 (6 bases). Matching the DNA end better, TRBJ2-7 makes the J call doubtful. Looked up from germline, CDR1 is SEHNR and CDR2 is FQNEAQ (reference sequence). This CDR3 has 14 amino acids. CDR3 sequence reads: CASNSDRTSYEQYF. CDR3 nucleotides: TGTGCCAGCAATTCCGACAGGACCTCCTACGAGCAGTACTTC.

This rearrangement joins TRBV25-1 to TRBJ1-4; maybe TRBD1 (6 bases). The CDR3 has 17 residues. CDR1 and CDR2 (germline): MGHDK, SYGVNS. V was cut by 4 bases and J by 6 bases, with 21 bases left in between. This CDR3 reads CASSGGPKRGIDEKLFF. The CDR3 region has the DNA TGTGCCAGCAGTGGCGGGCCCAAAAGGGGGATTGATGAAAAACTGTTTTTT.

In DNA form, the CDR3 reads TGTGCCAGCAGCCAATATCAAGCGGGACGTAAGTTCTTC. This codes for CASSQYQAGRKFF. V gene TRBV14 combines with J gene TRBJ2-1; 7 bases align to TRBD2. Germline V gene lookup returns CDR1 SGHDN and CDR2 FVKESK. V gave up 2 bases and J gave up 14 bases; unmatched junction bases: 9. CDR3 size: 13 residues.

The gene calls are TRBV11-2 and TRBJ2-2; unclear D gene. The CDR3 extends over 14 amino acids. Per the germline V gene, CDR1 is SGHAT and CDR2 is FQNNGV. Trimming took off 5 bases at V and 1 base at J, with 8 bases between the two ends. The CDR3 is CASSRRGNTGELFF. CDR3 in DNA: TGTGCCAGCAGCCGAAGAGGGAACACCGGGGAGCTGTTTTTT.

This rearrangement joins TRBV5-8 to TRBJ1-4; 7 bases align to TRBD1. The CDR3 is made up of 16 amino acids. Germline V gene lookup returns CDR1 SGHTS and CDR2 YDEGEE. V was clipped by 4 bases and J by 0 bases; unmatched bases: 6. In DNA, the CDR3 is TGTGCCAGCAGCCAGGGACAGATTGCAACTAATGAAAAACTGTTTTTT. Translated, it gives CASSQGQIATNEKLFF.

The chain uses TRBV23-1 and TRBJ1-4, with 11 bases matching TRBD1. TRBV23-1 is designated an ORF whose function remains uncertain. The junction had 6 bases not matched to a gene; V was cut back by 4 bases and J by 2 bases. CDR3 length: 17 residues. DNA of the CDR3: TGCGCCAGCAGTCGACGGACAGGGGGCACCACTAATGAAAAACTGTTTTTT. Protein: CASSRRTGGTTNEKLFF.